These T cell receptor beta chains were read from a single sample in a study of identical twins. TCRdb ran MiXCR on the 5' RACE reads and lists one entry per CDR3 protein. The sample carries nearly 250,000 distinct CDR3 sequences, about 7.3% recorded once. These data were also reused for a study on yellow fever vaccine responses in identical twins.

Sequenced: memory (CD45RO+) T cells sorted from blood. These receptor sequences come from a woman in her late teens or twenties in good health. Both conserved end residues are part of each CDR3. A D gene is named only where the DNA matches it firmly. Part of the rows lack a size; the others show once, few, many or a class for expanded clones.

cdr3_aa	cdr3_nt	clone_size	v_call	j_call	d_call
CAISESRKSNTEAFF	TGTGCCATCAGTGAGTCAAGAAAGTCGAACACTGAAGCTTTCTTT	many	TRBV10-3	TRBJ1-1	NA
CASSSGPNTGELFF	TGTGCCAGCTCATCCGGACCGAACACCGGGGAGCTGTTTTTT	many	TRBV18	TRBJ2-2	NA
CASSSRGPGGANVLTF	TGCGCCAGCAGCTCCCGAGGGCCTGGAGGGGCCAACGTCCTGACTTTC	NA	TRBV5-1	TRBJ2-6	NA
CASSLWDRDTGELFF	TGCGCCAGCAGCTTGTGGGACAGGGACACCGGGGAGCTGTTTTTT	few	TRBV5-1	TRBJ2-2	TRBD1
CAISSAGQGYEQYF	TGTGCCATCAGTTCCGCGGGACAGGGTTACGAGCAGTACTTC	few	TRBV10-3	TRBJ2-7	TRBD1
CSVEKGGTDTQYF	TGCAGCGTTGAGAAGGGGGGGACAGATACGCAGTATTTT	NA	TRBV29-1	TRBJ2-3	NA
CASTFWGGTDTQYF	TGTGCCAGCACTTTTTGGGGGGGCACAGATACGCAGTATTTT	NA	TRBV12-3/TRBV12-4	TRBJ2-3	NA
CASSKGLAGGPAQETQYF	TGTGCCAGCAGCAAGGGACTAGCGGGGGGGCCTGCCCAAGAGACCCAGTACTTC	NA	TRBV5-4	TRBJ2-5	TRBD2
CASSQVGAADNEQFF	TGCGCCAGCAGCCAAGTCGGAGCAGCTGACAATGAGCAGTTCTTC	many	TRBV4-1	TRBJ2-1	NA
CASTRTGGSYNEQFF	TGTGCCAGCACCCGTACGGGGGGCTCCTACAATGAGCAGTTCTTC	NA	TRBV7-9	TRBJ2-1	TRBD2
CASSQSLGSGETQYF	TGTGCCAGCAGCCAATCTTTGGGGTCCGGGGAGACCCAGTACTTC	many	TRBV3-1	TRBJ2-5	NA
CASTLAGIAGELFF	TGTGCCAGCACTCTAGCGGGAATCGCCGGGGAGCTGTTTTTT	NA	TRBV28	TRBJ2-2	TRBD2
CASSLAGENYEQYF	TGTGCCAGCAGTTTAGCGGGGGAGAACTACGAGCAGTACTTC	many	TRBV12-3/TRBV12-4	TRBJ2-7	NA
CASSLGLAGGSEQFF	TGTGCCAGCAGCTTAGGACTAGCGGGAGGAAGTGAGCAGTTCTTC	many	TRBV7-8	TRBJ2-1	TRBD2
CASFLPGQGTGELFF	TGTGCCAGTTTTCTTCCGGGACAGGGAACCGGGGAGCTGTTTTTT	few	TRBV7-9	TRBJ2-2	TRBD1
CASSPPSGRAWEQYF	TGTGCCAGCAGCCCGCCTAGCGGGAGGGCCTGGGAGCAGTACTTC	NA	TRBV11-2	TRBJ2-7	TRBD2
CASSRDREEFF	TGTGCCAGCAGCCGGGACCGGGAAGAGTTTTTT	few	TRBV3-1	TRBJ2-2	NA
CASSSRTSGGIDTQYF	TGTGCCAGCAGCTCTCGGACTAGCGGGGGGATAGATACGCAGTATTTT	few	TRBV13	TRBJ2-3	TRBD2
CASSPRGDCF	TGTGCCAGCAGTCCCCGAGGGGATTGCTTT	many	TRBV27	TRBJ1-6	NA
CSADSGARTEAFF	TGCAGTGCCGATTCGGGGGCGAGGACTGAAGCTTTCTTT	few	TRBV20-1	TRBJ1-1	NA
CCASPASGNFNEQFF	TGCTGTGCTAGTCCGGCTAGCGGGAACTTCAATGAGCAGTTCTTC	NA	TRBV20-1	TRBJ2-1	TRBD2
CSARDSLASGKYTGELFF	TGCAGTGCTAGAGATTCCCTAGCTAGCGGGAAGTACACCGGGGAGCTGTTTTTT	few	TRBV20-1	TRBJ2-2	TRBD2
CATSRADIISNPFGYQETQYF	TGTGCCACCAGCAGAGCCGATATCATATCAAATCCCTTCGGGTACCAAGAGACCCAGTACTTC	few	TRBV15	TRBJ2-5	NA
CASSQVGLSAFF	TGTGCCAGCAGCCAAGTAGGTCTATCAGCTTTCTTT	few	TRBV3-1	TRBJ1-1	NA
CASSFESRHEQFF	TGTGCCAGCAGTTTCGAGAGTCGGCATGAGCAGTTCTTC	NA	TRBV12-3/TRBV12-4	TRBJ2-1	NA
CASSWGGPTDTQYF	TGTGCCAGCAGTTGGGGGGGGCCCACAGATACGCAGTATTTT	NA	TRBV6-5	TRBJ2-3	NA
CASSSPRTVSSYNSPLHF	TGTGCCAGCAGTTCCCCACGGACGGTTAGCTCCTATAATTCACCCCTCCACTTT	few	TRBV28	TRBJ1-6	NA
CSAPGQTTKEYF	TGCAGTGCTCCGGGACAGACTACGAAGGAGTACTTC	NA	TRBV20-1	TRBJ2-7	TRBD1
CSAWGLSTGELFF	TGCAGTGCTTGGGGACTCTCCACCGGGGAGCTGTTTTTT	NA	TRBV20-1	TRBJ2-2	NA
CASSLSTSYNEQFF	TGTGCCAGCAGCTTAAGTACGTCCTACAATGAGCAGTTCTTC	many	TRBV7-9	TRBJ2-1	NA
CASSPVGRGGYTF	TGTGCCAGCAGCCCTGTGGGTCGTGGCGGCTACACCTTC	NA	TRBV7-8	TRBJ1-2	NA